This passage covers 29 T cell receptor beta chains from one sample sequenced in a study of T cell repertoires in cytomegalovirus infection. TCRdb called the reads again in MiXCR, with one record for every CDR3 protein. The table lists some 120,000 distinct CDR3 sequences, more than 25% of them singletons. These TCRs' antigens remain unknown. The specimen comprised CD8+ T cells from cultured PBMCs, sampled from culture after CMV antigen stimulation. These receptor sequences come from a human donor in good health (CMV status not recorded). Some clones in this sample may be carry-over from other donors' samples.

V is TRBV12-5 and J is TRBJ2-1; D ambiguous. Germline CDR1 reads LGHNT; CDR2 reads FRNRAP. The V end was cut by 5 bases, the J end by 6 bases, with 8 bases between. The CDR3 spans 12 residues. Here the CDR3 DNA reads TGTGCTAGTGGTCCGTCAAGCAATGAGCAGTTCTTC. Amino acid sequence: CASGPSSNEQFF.

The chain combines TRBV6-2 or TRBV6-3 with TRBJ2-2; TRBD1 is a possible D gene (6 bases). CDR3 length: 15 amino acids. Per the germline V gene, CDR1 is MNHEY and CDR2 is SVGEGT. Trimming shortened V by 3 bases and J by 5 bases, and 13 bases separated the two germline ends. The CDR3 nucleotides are TGTGCCAGCAGTTATACAGGGTCTCGGACCGGGGAGCTGTTTTTT. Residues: CASSYTGSRTGELFF.

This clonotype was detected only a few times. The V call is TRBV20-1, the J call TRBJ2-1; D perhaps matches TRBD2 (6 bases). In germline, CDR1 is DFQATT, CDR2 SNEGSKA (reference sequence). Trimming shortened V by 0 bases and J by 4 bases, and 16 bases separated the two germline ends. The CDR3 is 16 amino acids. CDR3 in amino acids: CSARDTGGPAYNEQFF. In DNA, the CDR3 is TGCAGTGCTAGAGATACCGGGGGACCGGCTTACAATGAGCAGTTCTTC.

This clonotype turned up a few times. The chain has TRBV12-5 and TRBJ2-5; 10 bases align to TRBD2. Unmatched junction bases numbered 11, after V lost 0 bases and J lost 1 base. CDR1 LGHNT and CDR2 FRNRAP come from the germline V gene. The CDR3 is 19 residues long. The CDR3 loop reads CASGLVLSVLAGTQETQYF. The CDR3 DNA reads TGTGCTAGTGGTTTGGTACTTAGTGTACTAGCGGGGACCCAAGAGACCCAGTACTTC.

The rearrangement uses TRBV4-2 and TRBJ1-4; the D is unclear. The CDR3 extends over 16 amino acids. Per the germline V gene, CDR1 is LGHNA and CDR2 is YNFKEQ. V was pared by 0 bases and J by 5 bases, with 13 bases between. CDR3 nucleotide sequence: TGTGCCAGCAGCCAAGATGAACTGAGGATAAATGAAAAACTGTTTTTT. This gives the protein CASSQDELRINEKLFF.

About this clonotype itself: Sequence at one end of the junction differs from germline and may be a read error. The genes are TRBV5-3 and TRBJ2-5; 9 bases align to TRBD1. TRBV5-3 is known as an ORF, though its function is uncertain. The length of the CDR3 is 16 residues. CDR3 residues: CASSLAWDRAGETQYF. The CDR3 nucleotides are TGTGCCAGCAGCTTGGCCTGGGACAGGGCAGGAGAGACCCAGTACTTC.

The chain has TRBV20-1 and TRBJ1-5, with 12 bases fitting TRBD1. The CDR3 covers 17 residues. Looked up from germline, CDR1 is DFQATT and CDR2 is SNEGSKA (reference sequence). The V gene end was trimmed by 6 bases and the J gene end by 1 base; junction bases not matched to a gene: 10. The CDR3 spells CSAHGGQGAQSNQPQHF. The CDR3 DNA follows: TGCAGTGCCCATGGGGGACAGGGGGCGCAGAGCAATCAGCCCCAGCATTTT.

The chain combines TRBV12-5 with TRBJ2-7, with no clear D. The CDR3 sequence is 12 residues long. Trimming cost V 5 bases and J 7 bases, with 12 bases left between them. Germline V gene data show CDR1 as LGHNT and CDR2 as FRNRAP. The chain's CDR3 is CASGGEAEEQYF. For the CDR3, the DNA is TGTGCTAGTGGTGGTGAGGCAGAGGAGCAGTACTTC.

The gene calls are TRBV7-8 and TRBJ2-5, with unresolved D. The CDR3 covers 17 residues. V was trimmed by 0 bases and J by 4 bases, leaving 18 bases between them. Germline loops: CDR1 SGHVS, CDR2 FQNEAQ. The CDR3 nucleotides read TGTGCCAGCAGCTTAGCGAGTGCCGCGATAAACGGAGAGACCCAGTACTTC. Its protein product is CASSLASAAINGETQYF. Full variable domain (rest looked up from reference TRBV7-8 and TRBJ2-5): GAGVSQSPRYKVAKRGQDVALRCDPISGHVSLFWYQQALGQGPEFLTYFQNEAQLDKSGLPSDRFFAERPEGSVSTLKIQRTQQEDSAVYLCASSLASAAINGETQYFGPGTRLLVL.

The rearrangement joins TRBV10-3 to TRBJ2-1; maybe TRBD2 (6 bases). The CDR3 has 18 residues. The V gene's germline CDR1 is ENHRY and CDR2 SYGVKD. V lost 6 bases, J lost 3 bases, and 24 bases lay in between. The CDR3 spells CAISDRDQLASLYNEQFF. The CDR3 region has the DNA TGTGCCATCAGCGACCGGGACCAGCTAGCGTCCCTCTACAATGAGCAGTTCTTC.

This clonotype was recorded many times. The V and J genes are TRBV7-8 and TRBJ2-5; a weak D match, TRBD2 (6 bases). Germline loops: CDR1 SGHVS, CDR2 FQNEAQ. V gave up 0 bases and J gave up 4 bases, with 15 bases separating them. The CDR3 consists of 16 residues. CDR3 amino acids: CASSLANREVRETQYF. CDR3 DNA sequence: TGTGCCAGCAGCTTAGCGAATAGGGAGGTTAGAGAGACCCAGTACTTC.

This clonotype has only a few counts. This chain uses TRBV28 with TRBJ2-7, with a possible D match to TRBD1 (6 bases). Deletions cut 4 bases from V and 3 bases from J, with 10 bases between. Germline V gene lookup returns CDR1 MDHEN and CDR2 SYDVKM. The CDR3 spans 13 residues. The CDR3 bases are TGTGCCAGCAGTTCCACAGGGTTCTACGAGCAGTACTTC. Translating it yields CASSSTGFYEQYF.

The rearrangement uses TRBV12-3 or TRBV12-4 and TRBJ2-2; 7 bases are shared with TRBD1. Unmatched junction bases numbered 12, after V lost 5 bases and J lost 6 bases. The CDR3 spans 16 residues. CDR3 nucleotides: TGTGCCAGCAGTCCCGGTCTGGGACAGACGCCCGGGGAGCTGTTTTTT. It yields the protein CASSPGLGQTPGELFF.

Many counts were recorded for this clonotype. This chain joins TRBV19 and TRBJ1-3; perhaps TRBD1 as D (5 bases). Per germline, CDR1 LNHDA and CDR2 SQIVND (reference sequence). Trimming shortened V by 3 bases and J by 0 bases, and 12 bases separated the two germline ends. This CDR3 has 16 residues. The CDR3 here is CASSIAGTISGNTIYF. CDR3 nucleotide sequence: TGTGCCAGTAGTATTGCAGGGACTATCTCTGGAAACACCATATATTTT.

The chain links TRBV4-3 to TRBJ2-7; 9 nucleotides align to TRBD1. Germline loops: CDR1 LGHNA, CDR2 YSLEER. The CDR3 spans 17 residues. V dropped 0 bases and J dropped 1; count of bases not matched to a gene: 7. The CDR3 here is CASSQDYRGHSSYEQYF. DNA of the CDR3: TGCGCCAGCAGCCAAGATTACAGGGGGCATTCTTCCTACGAGCAGTACTTC.

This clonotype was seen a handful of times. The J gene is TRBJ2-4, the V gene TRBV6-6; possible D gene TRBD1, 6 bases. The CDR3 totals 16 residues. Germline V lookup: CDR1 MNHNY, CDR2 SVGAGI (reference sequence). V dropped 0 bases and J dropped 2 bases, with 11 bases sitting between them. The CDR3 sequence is CASSYSWGLTKNIQYF. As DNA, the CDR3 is TGTGCCAGCAGTTACTCTTGGGGGCTGACCAAAAACATTCAGTACTTC.

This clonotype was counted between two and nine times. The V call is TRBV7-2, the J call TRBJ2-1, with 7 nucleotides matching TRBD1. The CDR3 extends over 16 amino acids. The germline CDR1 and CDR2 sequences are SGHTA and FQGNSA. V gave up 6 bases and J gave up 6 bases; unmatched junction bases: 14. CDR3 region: CASRDRSTGFFNEQFF. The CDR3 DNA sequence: TGTGCCAGCAGGGACCGGTCGACAGGGTTTTTCAATGAGCAGTTCTTC.

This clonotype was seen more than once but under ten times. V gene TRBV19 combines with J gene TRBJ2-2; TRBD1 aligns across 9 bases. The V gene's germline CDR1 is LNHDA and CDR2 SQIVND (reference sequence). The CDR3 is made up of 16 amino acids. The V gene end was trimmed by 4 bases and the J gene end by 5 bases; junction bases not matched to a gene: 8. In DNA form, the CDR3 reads TGTGCCAGTAGTACCCTGAACAGGGGGCGGACCGGGGAGCTGTTTTTT. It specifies CASSTLNRGRTGELFF. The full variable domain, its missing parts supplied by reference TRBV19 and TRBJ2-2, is DGGITQSPKYLFRKEGQNVTLSCEQNLNHDAMYWYRQDPGQGLRLIYYSQIVNDFQKGDIAEGYSVSREKKESFPLTVTSAQKNPTAFYLCASSTLNRGRTGELFFGEGSRLTVL.

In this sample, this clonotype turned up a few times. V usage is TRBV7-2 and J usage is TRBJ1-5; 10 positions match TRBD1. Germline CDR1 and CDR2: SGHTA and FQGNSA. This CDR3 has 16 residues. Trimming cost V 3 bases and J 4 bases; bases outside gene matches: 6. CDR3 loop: CASSFAGTGVNQPQHF. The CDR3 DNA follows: TGTGCCAGCAGCTTTGCCGGGACAGGGGTTAATCAGCCCCAGCATTTT. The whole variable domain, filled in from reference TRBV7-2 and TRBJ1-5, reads GAGVSQSPSNKVTEKGKDVELRCDPISGHTALYWYRQSLGQGLEFLIYFQGNSAPDKSGLPSDRFSAERTGGSVSTLTIQRTQQEDSAVYLCASSFAGTGVNQPQHFGDGTRLSIL.

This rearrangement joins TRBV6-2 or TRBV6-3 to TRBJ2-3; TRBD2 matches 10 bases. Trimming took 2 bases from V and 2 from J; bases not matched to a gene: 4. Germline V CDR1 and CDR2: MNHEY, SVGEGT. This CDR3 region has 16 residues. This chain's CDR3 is CASSYTSGGATDTQYF. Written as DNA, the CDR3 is TGTGCCAGCAGTTACACCAGCGGGGGGGCCACAGATACGCAGTATTTT.

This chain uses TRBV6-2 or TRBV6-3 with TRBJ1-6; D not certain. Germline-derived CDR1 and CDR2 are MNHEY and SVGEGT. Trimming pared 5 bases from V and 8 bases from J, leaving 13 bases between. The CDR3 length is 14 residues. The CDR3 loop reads CASSSVNDDSPLHF. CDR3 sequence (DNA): TGTGCCAGCAGTAGTGTCAACGACGATTCACCCCTCCACTTT.

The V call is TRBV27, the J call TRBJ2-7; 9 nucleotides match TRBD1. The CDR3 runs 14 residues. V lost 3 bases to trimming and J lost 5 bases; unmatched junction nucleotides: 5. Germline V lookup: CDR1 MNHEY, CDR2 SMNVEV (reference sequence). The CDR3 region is CASSFGTGSDEQYF. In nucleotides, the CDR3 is TGTGCCAGCAGTTTCGGGACAGGGAGCGACGAGCAGTACTTC.

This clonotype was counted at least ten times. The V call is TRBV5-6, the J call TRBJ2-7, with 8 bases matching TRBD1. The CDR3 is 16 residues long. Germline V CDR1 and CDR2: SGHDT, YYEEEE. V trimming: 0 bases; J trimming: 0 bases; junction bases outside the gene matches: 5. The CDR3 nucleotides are TGTGCCAGCAGCTTGGAAGACAGGGGATTCTCCTACGAGCAGTACTTC. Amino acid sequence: CASSLEDRGFSYEQYF.

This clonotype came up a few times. Here the CDR3 reads CASSPKDGLTYEQYF. The CDR3 bases are TGTGCCAGCAGTCCGAAGGATGGACTAACCTACGAGCAGTACTTC. The V gene is TRBV6-2 or TRBV6-3, the J gene TRBJ2-7, with a tentative D call TRBD2 (6 bases). CDR3 length equals 15 residues. CDR1 and CDR2 (germline): MNHEY, SVGEGT. V lost 5 bases and J lost 2, with 16 bases in between.

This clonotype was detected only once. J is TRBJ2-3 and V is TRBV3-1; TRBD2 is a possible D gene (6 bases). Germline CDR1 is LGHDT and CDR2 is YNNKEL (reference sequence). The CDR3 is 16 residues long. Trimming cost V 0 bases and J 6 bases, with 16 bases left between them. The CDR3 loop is CASSQEPGGELDTQYF. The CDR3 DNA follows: TGTGCCAGCAGCCAAGAACCTGGCGGGGAGCTCGATACGCAGTATTTT.

CDR3 sequence reads: CASSLVPGKQETQYF. DNA of the CDR3: TGTGCCAGCAGCTTAGTCCCGGGAAAGCAAGAGACCCAGTACTTC. The chain couples TRBV7-6 to TRBJ2-5, with D possibly TRBD2 on 5 matching bases. CDR3 length: 15 amino acids. V gave up 1 base and J gave up 2 bases, with 11 bases separating them. CDR1 and CDR2 from the germline V gene are SGHVS and FNYEAQ.

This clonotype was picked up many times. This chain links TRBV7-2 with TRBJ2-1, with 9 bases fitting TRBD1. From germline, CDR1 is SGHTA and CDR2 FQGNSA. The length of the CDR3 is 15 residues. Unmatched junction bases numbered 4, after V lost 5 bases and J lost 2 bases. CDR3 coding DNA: TGTGCCAGCAGCCGGGGACAGGGAACCTACAATGAGCAGTTCTTC. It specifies CASSRGQGTYNEQFF. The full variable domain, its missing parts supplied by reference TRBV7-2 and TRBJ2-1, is GAGVSQSPSNKVTEKGKDVELRCDPISGHTALYWYRQSLGQGLEFLIYFQGNSAPDKSGLPSDRFSAERTGGSVSTLTIQRTQQEDSAVYLCASSRGQGTYNEQFFGPGTRLTVL.

As DNA, the CDR3 is TGCGCCAGCTCCGCCAGGGGCGAATCCTACGAGCAGTACTTC. This encodes CASSARGESYEQYF. The chain uses TRBV4-1 and TRBJ2-7, with D possibly matching TRBD1 (6 bases). V was trimmed by 8 bases and J by 1 base, leaving 15 bases between them. Germline V gene lookup returns CDR1 MGHRA and CDR2 YSYEKL. This CDR3 has 14 residues.

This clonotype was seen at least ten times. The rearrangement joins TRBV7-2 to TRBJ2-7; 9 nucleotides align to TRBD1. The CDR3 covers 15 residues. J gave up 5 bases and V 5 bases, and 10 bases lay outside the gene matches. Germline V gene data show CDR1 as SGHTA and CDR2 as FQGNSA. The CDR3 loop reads CASSPRTGVRDEQYF. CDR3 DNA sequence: TGTGCCAGCAGCCCGCGGACAGGGGTTAGGGACGAGCAGTACTTC.